This T cell receptor (beta chain) is from a study of shared clonotypes between healthy human individuals. Study conclusions and caveats: The expectation was that sequencing depth would affect clonotype sharing among donors.

CDR3 size: 16 residues. Germline loops: CDR1 LGHNA, CDR2 YSLEER. Trimming stripped 2 bases from V and 0 bases from J, with 11 bases between. Method: immunoSEQ multiplex PCR; TCRdb's copy keeps in-frame clones and lacks some. Of about a million clones in the sample, approximately 68% were seen once. A note on this clone: What it recognizes is unknown.

Sequencing used memory CD4+ T cells sorted from blood. Described subset: CD45RA-negative fraction. The receptor comes from a man aged 18-30 years in good health. The V call is TRBV4-3, the J call TRBJ1-3; perhaps TRBD1 as D (5 bases). CDR3: CASSQSRGISGNTIYF. The CDR3 DNA follows: TGCGCCAGCAGCCAATCTCGGGGGATCTCTGGAAACACCATATATTTT.